Presented here are 16 T cell receptor beta chains from one specimen sequenced in a study of blood T cell repertoires in COVID-19. Measured with immunoSEQ multiplex PCR; TCRdb has only the in-frame clones, and not every one. Of 150,000 to 200,000 clones listed, roughly 89% are singletons. Sample: PBMCs or T cells enriched from blood (not recorded which). The receptors here all came from a woman aged 30 to 39 who had been exposed to COVID-19.

The V and J genes are TRBV7-2 and TRBJ1-2; D unclear. The CDR3 has 12 residues. Germline CDR1 reads SGHTA; CDR2 reads FQGNSA. The V end was cut by 5 bases, the J end by 4 bases, with 8 bases between. In DNA form, the CDR3 reads TGTGCCAGCAGCAATTCATTCTATGGCTACACCTTC. It translates to CASSNSFYGYTF.

The CDR3 coding sequence is TGTGCCAGTAGTACAAGGACTAGCGAATCCCTTTATACGCAGTATTTT. Translated: CASSTRTSESLYTQYF. The chain employs TRBV19 and TRBJ2-3, with 9 bases identical to TRBD2. The germline V gene encodes CDR1 LNHDA and CDR2 SQIVND (reference sequence). The CDR3 is made up of 16 amino acids. The junction had 12 bases not matched to a gene; V was cut back by 4 bases and J by 7 bases.

This clone was seen a single time. This rearrangement joins TRBV4-1 to TRBJ1-5; D perhaps matches TRBD1 (6 bases). The CDR3 is 15 amino acids. The germline CDR1 and CDR2 sequences are MGHRA and YSYEKL. The V and J ends lost 3 bases and 7 bases respectively, with 16 bases between them. CDR3 protein: CASSHNAGEGQPQHF. The DNA for the CDR3 is TGCGCCAGCAGCCACAATGCAGGGGAGGGGCAGCCCCAGCATTTT.

The chain has TRBV7-8 and TRBJ2-5; D call uncertain. Germline V gives CDR1 SGHVS, CDR2 FQNEAQ. The CDR3 loop spans 11 amino acids. V lost 5 bases and J 4 bases, leaving 5 bases between the germline ends. In nucleotides, the CDR3 is TGTGCCAGCAGCCTAATAGAGACCCAGTACTTC. This codes for CASSLIETQYF. Supplemented by reference TRBV7-8 and TRBJ2-5, the full variable domain reads GAGVSQSPRYKVAKRGQDVALRCDPISGHVSLFWYQQALGQGPEFLTYFQNEAQLDKSGLPSDRFFAERPEGSVSTLKIQRTQQEDSAVYLCASSLIETQYFGPGTRLLVL.

V usage is TRBV5-6 and J usage is TRBJ1-1; D remains unclear. There are 14 residues in the CDR3. The V and J ends lost 4 bases and 2 bases respectively, with 12 bases between them. Looked up from germline, CDR1 is SGHDT and CDR2 is YYEEEE. CDR3 protein: CASSLISINTEAFF. The CDR3 region has the DNA TGTGCCAGCAGCCTGATTAGTATTAACACTGAAGCTTTCTTT.

J is TRBJ1-1 and V is TRBV27, with TRBD1 identical over 9 bases. This CDR3 spans 14 amino acids. Trimming removed 4 bases from V and 8 bases from J; junction bases left unmatched: 8. CDR1 is MNHEY and CDR2 is SMNVEV in the germline V gene (reference sequence). CDR3 amino acids: CASSSNRGPPEAFF. The CDR3 region has the DNA TGTGCCAGCAGTTCCAACAGGGGGCCTCCCGAAGCTTTCTTT.

The V and J genes are TRBV2 and TRBJ1-2; TRBD1 matches 11 bases. V trimming: 4 bases; J trimming: 2 bases; junction bases outside the gene matches: 3. CDR1 and CDR2 from the germline V gene are SNHLY and FYNNEI. This CDR3 contains 15 residues. Written as DNA, the CDR3 is TGTGCCAGCAGTGCCGGACAGGGGGCAAACTATGGCTACACCTTC. Its translation: CASSAGQGANYGYTF.

The gene calls are TRBV10-1 and TRBJ2-7, with no clear D. Germline V gene sequence: CDR1 WNHNN, CDR2 SYGVQD (reference sequence). Deletions cut 0 bases from V and 2 bases from J, with 5 bases between. The CDR3 sequence is 13 residues long. In DNA, the CDR3 is TGCGCCAGCAGTGAGTCCCTTACCTACGAGCAGTACTTC. Amino acids: CASSESLTYEQYF.

In this sample, this clone turned up once. This chain uses TRBV5-5 with TRBJ2-2; D not certain. The CDR3 has 15 residues. CDR1 and CDR2 (germline): SGHKS, YYEKEE (reference sequence). Trimming took 3 bases from V and 5 from J, leaving 14 bases between them. CDR3 nucleotides: TGTGCCAGCAGCTCCAGTACCCTGCGGACCGGGGAGCTGTTTTTT. It specifies CASSSSTLRTGELFF.

The J gene is TRBJ2-5, the V gene TRBV7-2; 10 nucleotides agree with TRBD2. CDR3 size: 16 residues. Unmatched junction bases numbered 6, after V lost 1 base and J lost 4 bases. Per the germline V gene, CDR1 is SGHTA and CDR2 is FQGNSA. CDR3 sequence: CASSLELAGWPETQYF. The CDR3 region has the DNA TGTGCCAGCAGCTTAGAACTAGCGGGGTGGCCAGAGACCCAGTACTTC.

This clone was picked up one time. The CDR3 DNA reads as TGTGCCAGCTCCTTTAAGACAGGGAGCGCTGAAGCTTTCTTT. Translation gives CASSFKTGSAEAFF. The chain employs TRBV18 and TRBJ1-1; 7 nucleotides line up with TRBD1. CDR3 size: 14 residues. The V gene's germline CDR1 is KGHSH and CDR2 LQKENI. The J segment lost 6 bases and the V segment lost 6 bases, leaving 10 bases of the junction unmatched.

This clone was detected once. V is TRBV12-5 and J is TRBJ2-5; D may be TRBD1 (5 bases). The CDR3 has 14 residues. The germline gives CDR1 LGHNT, CDR2 FRNRAP. The V gene lost 0 bases and the J gene lost 4 bases, with 9 bases spanning the gap. The CDR3 bases are TGTGCTAGTGGTTTGGTATCAGGGTTAGAGACCCAGTACTTC. This gives the protein CASGLVSGLETQYF.

This clone appeared a single time. This rearrangement joins TRBV4-1 to TRBJ1-1; TRBD1 might be the D (6 bases). Trimming took off 0 bases at V and 2 bases at J, with 10 bases between the two ends. Per the germline V gene, CDR1 is MGHRA and CDR2 is YSYEKL. The CDR3 extends over 15 amino acids. The CDR3 coding sequence is TGCGCCAGCAGCCAAGATCCAGGGGTAAACACTGAAGCTTTCTTT. Its protein is CASSQDPGVNTEAFF.

The V gene is TRBV2, the J gene TRBJ2-4, with a weak D call TRBD2 (7 bases). Germline V lookup: CDR1 SNHLY, CDR2 FYNNEI. V was trimmed by 8 bases and J by 7 bases, leaving 15 bases between them. The CDR3 is 13 amino acids. This chain's CDR3 is CASSSRGGNIQYF. For the CDR3, the DNA is TGTGCCAGCTCCTCGAGGGGGGGGAACATTCAGTACTTC.

This clone was recorded a few times. The genes are TRBV18 and TRBJ1-3, with D tentatively TRBD1 (5 bases). The germline V gene encodes CDR1 KGHSH and CDR2 LQKENI. Trimming removed 2 bases at V and 1 base at J, with 15 bases between. The CDR3 is made up of 17 amino acids. The CDR3 nucleotides read TGTGCCAGCTCACCATTCCAGGGCCCTCTATCTGGAAACACCATATATTTT. Its translation is CASSPFQGPLSGNTIYF.

The V gene is TRBV3-1 (or the pseudogene TRBV3-2), the J gene TRBJ2-5, with 10 nucleotides matching TRBD2. J was trimmed by 3 bases and V by 4 bases; bases with no gene match: 2. CDR1 LGHDT and CDR2 YNNKEL come from the germline V gene (reference sequence). There are 14 residues in the CDR3. CDR3 nucleotides: TGTGCCAGCAGCCGAGCGGGGGGGAAAGAGACCCAGTACTTC. Protein product: CASSRAGGKETQYF.